This T cell receptor (beta chain) was sequenced during a study of blood T cell repertoires in COVID-19. The overall study: Sources were T cells, B-cell-depleted T cells, or PBMCs; the material itself was cDNA or gDNA.

CDR3 length equals 13 residues. The junction had 4 bases not matched to a gene; V was cut back by 4 bases and J by 6 bases. Germline loops: CDR1 MGHRA, CDR2 YSYEKL. The data were produced by immunoSEQ multiplex PCR, yet TCRdb's version contains in-frame clones alone and is incomplete. The sample lists approximately 210,000 clones; 70% to 90% were seen once. The chain uses TRBV4-1 and TRBJ1-2; 8 nucleotides agree with TRBD1. The sequencing sample was made of peripheral blood. This sequence was found in a woman between 50 and 59 years old with active or convalescent COVID-19. This CDR3 is CASSPNRGDGYTF. CDR3 DNA sequence: TGCGCCAGCAGCCCGAACAGGGGGGATGGCTACACCTTC.